Following are 22 T cell receptor beta chains from one sample sequenced in a study of early T cells in non-severe SARS-CoV-2 infection listed by TCRdb under 2021. The library relied on 5' RACE. The listed sequencing device is NextSeq 500. TCRdb trimmed the raw reads at Q25, called clones with MiXCR and kept productive beta chains. Each entry merges the rows of one CDR3 protein and shows their most common DNA and genes. The sample includes 20,000 to 30,000 distinct CDR3 sequences, with 5.1% observed a single time. The ten largest clones add up to 3.5% to 4.5% of the sample. Sequences were obtained from whole blood. These receptors were collected from an adult who was a healthcare worker with PCR-confirmed SARS-CoV-2 infection or an uninfected control (not recorded which).

This clonotype came up a few times. J is TRBJ2-3 and V is TRBV20-1; 9 positions agree with TRBD2. Looked up from germline, CDR1 is DFQATT and CDR2 is SNEGSKA (reference sequence). The ends lost 3 bases at V and 2 bases at J; junction bases unmatched: 3. The CDR3 runs to 14 residues. The CDR3, as DNA: TGCAGTGCTAGTAAGCGGGGGGTCACAGATACGCAGTATTTT. Protein: CSASKRGVTDTQYF.

This clonotype has ten or more counts. This chain uses TRBV7-2 with TRBJ2-7, with D possibly TRBD2 on 6 matching bases. V lost 4 bases to trimming and J lost 1 base, with 14 bases between them. This CDR3 has 15 residues. The V gene's germline CDR1 is SGHTA and CDR2 FQGNSA. CDR3 nucleotides: TGTGCCAGCAGCTCCTCGCGGGGCCTTTCCTACGAGCAGTACTTC. This sequence encodes CASSSSRGLSYEQYF.

V gene TRBV12-5 combines with J gene TRBJ2-5; D is perhaps TRBD2 (5 bases). The CDR3 has 16 residues. CDR1 is LGHNT and CDR2 is FRNRAP in the germline V gene. V was trimmed by 1 base and J by 1 base, leaving 13 bases between them. The CDR3 sequence is CASGLGVSSGQETQYF. Here the CDR3 DNA reads TGTGCTAGTGGTTTGGGAGTCTCCAGCGGCCAAGAGACCCAGTACTTC.

Within the sample, this clonotype is medium-sized. The chain couples TRBV7-9 to TRBJ2-5; TRBD2 is a possible D gene (6 bases). The ends were cut back, 5 bases at V and 5 bases at J, with 15 bases in the middle. Germline assignment: CDR1 SEHNR and CDR2 FQNEAQ (reference sequence). The CDR3 spans 14 residues. The CDR3 DNA is TGTGCCAGCAGCCCGGGACTCGCGCGGGAGACCCAGTACTTC. Its protein product is CASSPGLARETQYF.

In this sample, this clonotype turned up many times. The chain couples TRBV10-3 to TRBJ1-1; 8 nucleotides align to TRBD1. Germline V gene data show CDR1 as ENHRY and CDR2 as SYGVKD. Trimming took 11 bases from V and 4 from J; bases not matched to a gene: 18. The CDR3 loop spans 16 amino acids. CDR3 residues: CAANPGTGLIGTEAFF. CDR3 bases: TGTGCCGCCAACCCCGGGACAGGTCTCATAGGCACTGAAGCTTTCTTT.

This clonotype was counted many times. V gene TRBV7-2 combines with J gene TRBJ2-1; tentatively, D is TRBD2 (7 bases). This CDR3 region has 16 residues. Between the trimmed V and J ends, which lost 0 bases and 6 bases, there was a span of 15 bases. Looked up from germline, CDR1 is SGHTA and CDR2 is FQGNSA. The CDR3 sequence: CASSLAWGGSRNEQFF. The CDR3 DNA reads TGTGCCAGCAGCTTAGCGTGGGGGGGCTCCCGCAATGAGCAGTTCTTC.

A few counts support this clonotype. The chain recombines TRBV15 with TRBJ2-7, with D unclear. The V end was cut by 3 bases, the J end by 6 bases, with 9 bases between. Germline CDR1 LNHNV, CDR2 YYDKDF (reference sequence). CDR3 length: 12 amino acids. DNA of the CDR3: TGTGCCACCAGCAGGGAGAACGGCGAGCAGTACTTC. This sequence encodes CATSRENGEQYF.

The genes are TRBV11-3 and TRBJ2-1; 8 nucleotides line up with TRBD2. The CDR3 runs 15 residues. CDR1 and CDR2 (germline): SGHNT, YENEEA. Trimming removed 0 bases from V and 6 bases from J; junction bases left unmatched: 4. CDR3 region: CASSLEGTSGNEQFF. The CDR3 DNA follows: TGTGCCAGCAGCTTAGAGGGGACTAGTGGCAATGAGCAGTTCTTC.

This clonotype was counted only a few times. The chain joins TRBV5-6 to TRBJ2-5; 7 bases are a match to TRBD1. The CDR3 covers 14 residues. Unmatched junction bases numbered 8, after V lost 4 bases and J lost 5 bases. The germline CDR1 and CDR2 sequences are SGHDT and YYEEEE. The CDR3 region is CASSPGTALETQYF. For the CDR3, the DNA is TGTGCCAGCAGCCCTGGGACAGCTTTGGAGACCCAGTACTTC.

There are many counts of this clonotype. The chain carries TRBV12-3 or TRBV12-4 and TRBJ1-5; tentatively, D is TRBD1 (5 bases). V dropped 2 bases and J dropped 6 bases, with 8 bases sitting between them. The CDR3 is 13 residues long. The CDR3 sequence is CASSLQGGQPQHF. In DNA form, the CDR3 reads TGTGCCAGCAGTTTACAGGGCGGTCAGCCCCAGCATTTT.

This clonotype was seen a few times. J is TRBJ2-2 and V is TRBV18; no clear D. From germline, CDR1 is KGHSH and CDR2 LQKENI. The CDR3 loop spans 15 amino acids. V lost 0 bases to trimming and J lost 4 bases, with 9 bases between them. The CDR3 DNA sequence: TGTGCCAGCTCACCACCACAGACGGGCACCGGGGAGCTGTTTTTT. It yields the protein CASSPPQTGTGELFF. Using reference TRBV18 and TRBJ2-2 for the parts outside the CDR3, the full variable domain is NAGVMQNPRHLVRRRGQEARLRCSPMKGHSHVYWYRQLPEEGLKFMVYLQKENIIDESGMPKERFSAEFPKEGPSILRIQQVVRGDSAAYFCASSPPQTGTGELFFGEGSRLTVL.

This clonotype is judged medium-sized. The chain is built from TRBV12-3 or TRBV12-4 and TRBJ1-1; D is undetermined. V lost 1 base and J 4 bases, leaving 4 bases between the germline ends. This CDR3 is 12 amino acids long. The CDR3 DNA reads TGTGCCAGCAGTTTAGGAAGCACTGAAGCTTTCTTT. Translation gives CASSLGSTEAFF.

This clonotype was seen ten or more times. The chain uses TRBV6-5 and TRBJ2-3; possibly TRBD1 for D (6 bases). Trimming left V 9 bases short and J 4 bases short, with 17 bases between. The germline V gene has CDR1 MNHEY and CDR2 SVGAGI. This CDR3 is 14 amino acids long. The CDR3 DNA reads as TGTGCCAGTATGCCAGCAGGGGCTGCAGATACGCAGTATTTT. Translated, it gives CASMPAGAADTQYF.

This clonotype has at least ten counts. The J gene is TRBJ2-6, the V gene TRBV4-3; D not certain. The CDR3 length is 14 residues. V lost 5 bases and J 0 bases, leaving 5 bases between the germline ends. CDR1 is LGHNA, CDR2 YSLEER, per germline. This chain's CDR3 is CASSVDSGANVLTF. The CDR3 DNA follows: TGCGCCAGCAGCGTGGACTCTGGGGCCAACGTCCTGACTTTC.

CDR3 region: CASSIIKGQEYEQYF. The CDR3 DNA follows: TGTGCCAGTAGTATAATCAAGGGACAGGAATACGAGCAGTACTTC. J is TRBJ2-7 and V is TRBV19, with 8 bases aligning to TRBD1. V gave up 2 bases and J gave up 4 bases; unmatched junction bases: 7. CDR1 is LNHDA and CDR2 is SQIVND in the germline V gene (reference sequence). The CDR3 covers 15 residues. Full variable domain (rest looked up from reference TRBV19 and TRBJ2-7): DGGITQSPKYLFRKEGQNVTLSCEQNLNHDAMYWYRQDPGQGLRLIYYSQIVNDFQKGDIAEGYSVSREKKESFPLTVTSAQKNPTAFYLCASSIIKGQEYEQYFGPGTRLTVT.

This clonotype was observed a handful of times. The gene calls are TRBV6-4 and TRBJ1-1; TRBD1 agrees at 7 bases. The V gene's germline CDR1 is MRHNA and CDR2 SNTAGT. Unmatched junction bases numbered 3, after V lost 3 bases and J lost 5 bases. The CDR3 covers 13 residues. The CDR3 spells CASSEGRGTEAFF. CDR3 nucleotides: TGTGCCAGCAGTGAAGGCAGGGGGACTGAAGCTTTCTTT.

The chain recombines TRBV5-1 with TRBJ2-7; TRBD1 agrees at 10 bases. The germline V gene has CDR1 SGHRS and CDR2 YFSETQ. The CDR3 sequence is 13 residues long. V was pared by 1 base and J by 6 bases, with 1 base of the junction left unmatched. CDR3 protein: CASSLRTGGEQYF. DNA for the CDR3: TGCGCCAGCAGCTTGAGGACAGGGGGCGAGCAGTACTTC.

The gene calls are TRBV6-5 and TRBJ1-6; 12 positions agree with TRBD1. In germline, CDR1 is MNHEY, CDR2 SVGAGI. The CDR3 extends over 17 amino acids. V shed 2 bases, J shed 10 bases, and the junction held 9 bases outside the gene matches. The CDR3 here is CASSYGTGGFLGSPLHF. The CDR3 coding sequence is TGTGCCAGCAGTTACGGGACAGGGGGCTTTCTAGGCTCACCCCTCCACTTT.

The J gene is TRBJ2-1, the V gene TRBV5-4; perhaps TRBD2 as D (7 bases). The CDR3 covers 16 residues. Germline CDR1 and CDR2: SGHNT and YYREEE (reference sequence). Trimming cost V 5 bases and J 2 bases, with 17 bases left between them. CDR3 DNA sequence: TGTGCCAGCAGGAGGGAGGGGGGGCGGCCCTACAATGAGCAGTTCTTC. This sequence encodes CASRREGGRPYNEQFF.

This clonotype was recorded many times. The V gene is TRBV27, the J gene TRBJ1-3; D call uncertain. Trimming removed 3 bases from V and 2 bases from J, with 5 bases in between. Germline V gene data show CDR1 as MNHEY and CDR2 as SMNVEV (reference sequence). This CDR3 region has 13 residues. CDR3 residues: CASSFGTGNTIYF. CDR3 in DNA: TGTGCCAGCAGTTTTGGGACTGGAAACACCATATATTTT.

This chain connects TRBV12-3 or TRBV12-4 to TRBJ2-3, with unresolved D. The CDR3 is 14 amino acids. V lost 1 base and J 2 bases, leaving 7 bases between the germline ends. CDR3 sequence: CASSLVDITDTQYF. CDR3 nucleotides: TGTGCCAGCAGTTTAGTCGACATCACAGATACGCAGTATTTT.

V gene TRBV6-6 combines with J gene TRBJ1-1; D call uncertain. Trimming removed 5 bases from V and 11 bases from J, with 18 bases in between. CDR3 length: 13 residues. Germline V gene lookup returns CDR1 MNHNY and CDR2 SVGAGI (reference sequence). The CDR3 loop reads CASSPRAEIEAFF. The CDR3 nucleotides are TGTGCCAGCAGTCCTCGGGCGGAGATCGAGGCTTTCTTT.